A selection of T cell receptor beta chains follows, all from one sample in a study of identical twins. TCRdb analysed the 5' RACE reads with MiXCR anew, one entry per CDR3 protein. The sample lists fewer than 500,000 distinct CDR3 sequences; roughly an eighth were seen once. The same sample was also used in a study of yellow fever vaccine responses in identical twins.

Sequencing used CD4+ T cells sorted from blood. The receptors shown here come from a woman aged 18-30 years in good health. Each CDR3 is given with its conserved first and last residue. A D gene is named only where the DNA matches it firmly. Clone size is not always given. Where it is, it says once, few, many or a class for expanded clones.

NA | TRBJ2-3 | NA | TRBV4-2 | TGTGCCAGCAGCCAAGAAGTGGGGCAGGGGGATACGCAGTATTTT | CASSQEVGQGDTQYF
TRBD1 | TRBJ2-7 | NA | TRBV7-9 | TGTGCCAGCAGCTCACCGGGACAGATTTACGAGCAGTACTTC | CASSSPGQIYEQYF
TRBD2 | TRBJ2-1 | few | TRBV7-2 | TGTGCCAGCAGCTCAAGCGGGACCTCCTACAATGAGCAGTTCTTC | CASSSSGTSYNEQFF
TRBD1 | TRBJ1-5 | few | TRBV19 | TGTGCCAGTGGGGTTATGGGACAGAGCAATCAGCCCCAGCATTTT | CASGVMGQSNQPQHF
NA | TRBJ1-4 | NA | TRBV28 | TGTGCCAGCAGTTTTGACAAGCAGACTGCAACTAATGAAAAACTGTTTTTT | CASSFDKQTATNEKLFF
NA | TRBJ2-2 | few | TRBV4-3 | TGCGCCAGCAGCCTGGTCGAAACCTCCGGGGAGCTGTTTTTT | CASSLVETSGELFF
NA | TRBJ2-1 | many | TRBV5-1 | TGCGCCAGCAGCTTGGGCAGACCAAACTCCTACAATGAGCAGTTCTTC | CASSLGRPNSYNEQFF
NA | TRBJ2-1 | NA | TRBV2 | TGTGCCAGCAGCATAAATCACAATGAGCAGTTCTTC | CASSINHNEQFF
NA | TRBJ2-1 | NA | TRBV20-1 | TGCAGTGCGGGGATCAGGGAGCGGACTTACAATGAGCAGTTCTTC | CSAGIRERTYNEQFF
NA | TRBJ2-1 | few | TRBV29-1 | TGCAGCGCTAAGCAGGGGAACTACAATGAGCAGTTCTTC | CSAKQGNYNEQFF
NA | TRBJ2-7 | few | TRBV20-1 | TGCAGTGCTCCCCGGACAGAGAGCTCCTACGAGCAGTACTTC | CSAPRTESSYEQYF
TRBD1 | TRBJ2-3 | NA | TRBV5-1 | TGCGCCAGCAGCCAAGGACAGGAAGATACGCAGTATTTT | CASSQGQEDTQYF
NA | TRBJ2-7 | NA | TRBV15 | TGTGCCACCAGCAGAGATCCCGGCGGTTCCTACGAGCAGTACTTC | CATSRDPGGSYEQYF
TRBD1 | TRBJ2-5 | NA | TRBV5-4 | TGTGCCAGCAGCGCCCCGACAGGGGATGAGACCCAGTACTTC | CASSAPTGDETQYF
TRBD2 | TRBJ2-7 | NA | TRBV11-2 | TGTGCCAGCAGCTATTATAGCGGGTCGGGCGAGCAGTACTTC | CASSYYSGSGEQYF
NA | TRBJ1-5 | many | TRBV20-1 | TGCAGTGCTAGAGTCCAGGGGTCAGGGTATAGCAATCAGCCCCAGCATTTT | CSARVQGSGYSNQPQHF
TRBD2 | TRBJ2-7 | few | TRBV27 | TGTGCCAGCTTAAAGGGGACTATCTACGAGCAGTACTTC | CASLKGTIYEQYF
NA | TRBJ2-1 | NA | TRBV23-1 | TGCGCCAGCAGTCGTACAACGGGACATCAGCAGTTCTTC | CASSRTTGHQQFF
NA | TRBJ2-5 | few | TRBV20-1 | TGCAGTGCTAGCGGGGCGGGTCGGGAGACCCAGTACTTC | CSASGAGRETQYF
TRBD1 | TRBJ2-2 | few | TRBV24-1 | TGTGCCACCAGTGATCCGGGACAGGCAAACACCGGGGAGCTGTTTTTT | CATSDPGQANTGELFF
TRBD2 | TRBJ2-3 | NA | TRBV3-1 | TGTGCCAGCGGATTAGCGGGATACACAGATACGCAGTATTTT | CASGLAGYTDTQYF
NA | TRBJ2-3 | NA | TRBV6-5 | TGTGCCAGGGTACAACAGGCAGATACGCAGTATTTT | CARVQQADTQYF
TRBD1 | TRBJ1-2 | NA | TRBV27 | TGTGCCAGCAGTCAAACCGACAGGGCCCACCATGGCTACACCTTC | CASSQTDRAHHGYTF
TRBD2 | TRBJ2-5 | NA | TRBV7-2 | TGTGCCAGCAGGTCGAGCGGGGGGGCCGCGGAGACCCAGTACTTC | CASRSSGGAAETQYF
NA | TRBJ2-1 | NA | TRBV24-1 | TGTGCCAGCCCCCGAGACAGCCTTTACAATGAGCAGTTCTTC | CASPRDSLYNEQFF